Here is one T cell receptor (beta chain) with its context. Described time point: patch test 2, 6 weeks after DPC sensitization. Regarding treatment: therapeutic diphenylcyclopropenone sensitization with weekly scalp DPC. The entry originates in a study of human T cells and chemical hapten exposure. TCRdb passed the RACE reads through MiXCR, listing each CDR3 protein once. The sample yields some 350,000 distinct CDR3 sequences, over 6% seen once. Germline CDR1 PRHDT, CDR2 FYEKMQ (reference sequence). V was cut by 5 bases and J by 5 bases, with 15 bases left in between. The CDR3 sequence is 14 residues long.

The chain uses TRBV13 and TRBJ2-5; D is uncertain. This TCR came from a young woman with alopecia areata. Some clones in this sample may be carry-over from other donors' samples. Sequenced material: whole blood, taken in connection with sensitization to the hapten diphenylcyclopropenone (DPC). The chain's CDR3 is CASSPHRMGETQYF. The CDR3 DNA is TGTGCCAGCAGCCCCCACCGCATGGGGGAGACCCAGTACTTC. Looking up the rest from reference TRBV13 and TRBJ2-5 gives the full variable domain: AAGVIQSPRHLIKEKRETATLKCYPIPRHDTVYWYQQGPGQDPQFLISFYEKMQSDKGSIPDRFSAQQFSDYHSELNMSSLELGDSALYFCASSPHRMGETQYFGPGTRLLVL.